This record covers a single TCR beta chain. Its target is unknown. The data were taken from a study of CD8+ T cells in alopecia areata. Study at large: Treated patients took oral tofacitinib at 5 to 10 mg twice daily. Whole-study results and caveats: With patients, TCR sharing proved less clear than in mice, a difference possibly related to HLA.

Germline CDR1 is SQVTM and CDR2 is ANQGSEA. This CDR3 contains 13 residues. The junction had 7 bases not matched to a gene; V was cut back by 4 bases and J by 5 bases. Starting from PBMCs, sorting isolated CD4+ and CD8+ T cells. In each case, RNA was isolated and then reverse transcribed into cDNA as the sequencing template. Some clones are missing from TCRdb's copy, which holds only in-frame ones; the method was immunoSEQ multiplex PCR. In the table there are 180,000 or so clones, approximately 62% of which are singletons. The chain recombines TRBV29-1 with TRBJ1-1; 7 positions agree with TRBD1. The sample here was CD4+ T cells sorted from blood, taken at week 0. This sequence was found in a human donor with alopecia areata. The CDR3 sequence is CSVGSGGRTEAFF. CDR3 sequence (DNA): TGCAGCGTTGGCTCAGGGGGAAGGACTGAAGCTTTCTTT.